These T cell receptor beta chains were read from a single sample in a study of cytomegalovirus exposure and HLA in healthy donors. Sequencing was performed with immunoSEQ multiplex PCR; in TCRdb, only in-frame clones are kept and a portion is missing. The repertoire includes about 120,000 clones, 80% of them detected once, and 2.1% sits in the top ten. The source material was PBMCs. Source of these receptors: a man aged 25-45 years in good health and CMV-seronegative. Both conserved end residues are part of each CDR3. The D gene is left open where the match is weak. Size values are once, few and many counts, or a class for expanded clones, and some rows have none.

d_gene: TRBD1; v_gene: TRBV5-1; abundance: few; j_gene: TRBJ1-6; CDR3aa: CASSLGQPNSPLHF; CDR3nt: TGCGCCAGCAGCCTGGGACAGCCTAATTCACCCCTCCACTTT
d_gene: .; v_gene: TRBV11-3; abundance: once; j_gene: TRBJ2-3; CDR3aa: CASSRDREADTQYF; CDR3nt: TGTGCCAGCAGCCGCGACAGGGAGGCAGATACGCAGTATTTT
d_gene: TRBD1; v_gene: TRBV30; abundance: .; j_gene: TRBJ2-5; CDR3aa: CAWKSGTGDQVQETQYF; CDR3nt: TGTGCCTGGAAAAGTGGGACAGGGGATCAAGTACAAGAGACCCAGTACTTC
d_gene: .; v_gene: TRBV27; abundance: .; j_gene: TRBJ2-5; CDR3aa: CASSSSGSGTQYF; CDR3nt: TGTGCCAGCAGTTCCAGCGGGTCTGGGACCCAGTACTTC
d_gene: .; v_gene: TRBV5-6; abundance: .; j_gene: TRBJ1-6; CDR3aa: CASSLEALSRSPLHF; CDR3nt: TGTGCCAGCAGCTTGGAAGCCCTGAGCCGGTCACCCCTCCACTTT
d_gene: .; v_gene: TRBV28; abundance: few; j_gene: TRBJ1-1; CDR3aa: CASSFWDIGKNTEAFF; CDR3nt: TGTGCCAGCAGTTTTTGGGATATCGGGAAGAACACTGAAGCTTTCTTT
d_gene: .; v_gene: TRBV6-1; abundance: .; j_gene: TRBJ2-7; CDR3aa: CASREKESEQYF; CDR3nt: TGTGCCAGCAGAGAGAAAGAGTCCGAGCAGTACTTC
d_gene: .; v_gene: TRBV10-3; abundance: .; j_gene: TRBJ2-1; CDR3aa: CAISLPIGEGGEKSSYNEQFF; CDR3nt: TGTGCCATCAGCCTCCCTATTGGAGAGGGGGGGGAGAAGAGCTCCTACAATGAGCAGTTCTTC
d_gene: TRBD1; v_gene: TRBV25-1; abundance: .; j_gene: TRBJ2-3; CDR3aa: CASTRGDRALGTQYF; CDR3nt: TGTGCCAGCACGAGGGGGGACAGGGCCCTAGGTACGCAGTATTTT
d_gene: TRBD1; v_gene: TRBV5-6; abundance: .; j_gene: TRBJ2-5; CDR3aa: CASSPDGGTGRKETQYF; CDR3nt: TGTGCCAGCAGCCCGGACGGCGGGACAGGGAGGAAAGAGACCCAGTACTTC
d_gene: .; v_gene: TRBV7-2; abundance: .; j_gene: TRBJ2-3; CDR3aa: CASSLALQAHTDTQYF; CDR3nt: TGTGCCAGCAGCTTAGCTTTACAGGCACACACAGATACGCAGTATTTT
d_gene: TRBD1; v_gene: TRBV29-1; abundance: .; j_gene: TRBJ2-7; CDR3aa: CSVSQTGGGEQYF; CDR3nt: TGCAGCGTCTCCCAAACAGGGGGCGGCGAGCAGTACTTC
d_gene: .; v_gene: TRBV5-4; abundance: .; j_gene: TRBJ1-1; CDR3aa: CASSLVRGNTEAFF; CDR3nt: TGTGCCAGCAGCTTGGTTAGGGGGAACACTGAAGCTTTCTTT
d_gene: .; v_gene: TRBV27; abundance: .; j_gene: TRBJ2-7; CDR3aa: CASSESSFSYEQYF; CDR3nt: TGTGCCAGCAGTGAAAGTAGTTTTTCCTACGAGCAGTACTTC
d_gene: .; v_gene: TRBV2; abundance: .; j_gene: TRBJ2-4; CDR3aa: CASSESRAKNIQYF; CDR3nt: TGTGCCAGCAGTGAGTCGAGAGCCAAAAACATTCAGTACTTC
d_gene: .; v_gene: TRBV10-3; abundance: .; j_gene: TRBJ2-7; CDR3aa: CAISGGGQYEQYF; CDR3nt: TGTGCCATCAGTGGGGGGGGGCAATACGAGCAGTACTTC
d_gene: .; v_gene: TRBV28; abundance: .; j_gene: TRBJ1-4; CDR3aa: CASSGSGALRGEKLFF; CDR3nt: TGTGCCAGCAGCGGGTCCGGCGCCCTACGAGGGGAAAAACTGTTTTTT
d_gene: .; v_gene: TRBV6-6; abundance: .; j_gene: TRBJ1-4; CDR3aa: CASSFLGPTTEKLFF; CDR3nt: TGTGCCAGCAGTTTTCTCGGCCCAACGACAGAAAAACTGTTTTTT
d_gene: .; v_gene: TRBV5-1; abundance: few; j_gene: TRBJ2-7; CDR3aa: CASSPWGDYEQYF; CDR3nt: TGCGCCAGCAGCCCCTGGGGGGACTACGAGCAGTACTTC